Each of the 32 T cell receptor beta chains below was sequenced from the same sample in a study of cytomegalovirus exposure and HLA in healthy donors. PCR employed 60 Vbeta and 13 Jbeta primers. Assay: immunoSEQ multiplex PCR; the TCRdb copy retains only in-frame clones and omits some. The table has roughly 120,000 clones, 80% to 85% seen once; the top ten hold 22%. Specimen: PBMCs. The receptors were sampled from a young man in good health and CMV-seropositive.

J is TRBJ2-1 and V is TRBV9, with TRBD2 identical over 8 bases. The V segment lost 5 bases and the J segment 2 bases; nucleotides outside the gene matches: 3. The length of the CDR3 is 14 residues. Germline CDR1 SGDLS, CDR2 YYNGEE. In DNA, the CDR3 is TGTGCCAGCAGAAAAGCGGGGGCCTACAATGAGCAGTTCTTC. Amino acids: CASRKAGAYNEQFF.

The CDR3 loop reads CASSYQTGSTEAFF. CDR3 DNA sequence: TGTGCCAGCAGCTACCAGACAGGGTCGACTGAAGCTTTCTTT. The chain employs TRBV7-2 and TRBJ1-1, with 7 bases lining up with TRBD1. V shed 4 bases and J 5 bases; nucleotides not matched to a gene: 7. This CDR3 region has 14 residues. Germline CDR1 is SGHTA and CDR2 is FQGNSA. Based on the CDR3 plus reference TRBV7-2 and TRBJ1-1, the full variable domain is GAGVSQSPSNKVTEKGKDVELRCDPISGHTALYWYRQSLGQGLEFLIYFQGNSAPDKSGLPSDRFSAERTGGSVSTLTIQRTQQEDSAVYLCASSYQTGSTEAFFGQGTRLTVV.

This chain connects TRBV19 to TRBJ2-1; D is perhaps TRBD2 (5 bases). The CDR3 extends over 14 amino acids. Germline V CDR1 and CDR2: LNHDA, SQIVND (reference sequence). Trimming pared 2 bases from V and 6 bases from J, leaving 11 bases between. Written as DNA, the CDR3 is TGTGCCAGTAGTATAAGAGGGATGGGCAATGAGCAGTTCTTC. It encodes CASSIRGMGNEQFF.

This chain joins TRBV5-1 and TRBJ2-2; the match to TRBD1 covers 10 bases. Germline loops: CDR1 SGHRS, CDR2 YFSETQ. J was trimmed by 7 bases and V by 4 bases; bases with no gene match: 4. This CDR3 is 14 amino acids long. The chain's CDR3 is CASSVGTGVGELFF. CDR3 DNA: TGCGCCAGCAGCGTAGGGACAGGGGTCGGGGAGCTGTTTTTT. The variable domain in full, with the rest retrieved from reference TRBV5-1 and TRBJ2-2, is KAGVTQTPRYLIKTRGQQVTLSCSPISGHRSVSWYQQTPGQGLQFLFEYFSETQRNKGNFPGRFSGRQFSNSRSEMNVSTLELGDSALYLCASSVGTGVGELFFGEGSRLTVL.

The V gene is TRBV5-1, the J gene TRBJ2-1; 7 nucleotides agree with TRBD1. Germline values: CDR1 SGHRS, CDR2 YFSETQ. V dropped 4 bases and J dropped 7; count of bases not matched to a gene: 14. The length of the CDR3 is 16 residues. The CDR3 here is CASSMNWDSHGNEQFF. The CDR3, as DNA: TGCGCCAGCAGCATGAATTGGGACAGCCATGGGAATGAGCAGTTCTTC.

The sample holds a few counts of this clone. The chain recombines TRBV10-3 with TRBJ1-1; D is possibly TRBD1 (6 bases). V was cut by 3 bases and J by 6 bases, with 17 bases left in between. From germline, CDR1 is ENHRY and CDR2 SYGVKD. CDR3 length: 15 amino acids. CDR3 DNA: TGTGCCATCAGTGACGACAGGTCTTTTACCCCTGAAGCTTTCTTT. This translates into CAISDDRSFTPEAFF.

The chain recombines TRBV19 with TRBJ2-1; 7 bases are a match to TRBD1. V trimming: 5 bases; J trimming: 7 bases; junction bases outside the gene matches: 8. This CDR3 is built from 14 residues. From germline, CDR1 is LNHDA and CDR2 SQIVND (reference sequence). The CDR3 bases are TGTGCCAGTAGTCCTCAGGGGGTAAGAAATGAGCAGTTCTTC. Protein product: CASSPQGVRNEQFF.

The chain recombines TRBV2 with TRBJ2-1; TRBD2 agrees at 11 bases. This CDR3 comprises 15 residues. V shed 5 bases, J shed 4 bases, and the junction held 4 bases outside the gene matches. Germline CDR1 reads SNHLY; CDR2 reads FYNNEI. CDR3 nucleotide sequence: TGTGCCAGCAGTCTACTAGCGGGAGTGTACAATGAGCAGTTCTTC. This codes for CASSLLAGVYNEQFF.

This sequence joins TRBV30 and TRBJ1-3; D might be TRBD1 (5 bases). The V gene lost 2 bases and the J gene lost 2 bases, with 10 bases spanning the gap. The CDR3 has 14 residues. The germline V gene encodes CDR1 GTSNPN and CDR2 SVGIG (reference sequence). CDR3 nucleotides: TGTGCCTGGAGTTCGACAGTTGCTGGAAACACCATATATTTT. Its protein is CAWSSTVAGNTIYF.

The V gene is TRBV21-1, the J gene TRBJ2-3; TRBD1 is the table's D call and was not checked against the DNA. TRBV21-1 is a pseudogene segment. This CDR3 has 13 residues. The CDR3 region is CASTRQTLNTQYF. DNA for the CDR3: TGTGCCAGCACCCGACAAACGCTAAATACGCAGTATTTT.

The chain uses TRBV2 and TRBJ2-4; weak D call: TRBD1 (5 bases). CDR1 SNHLY and CDR2 FYNNEI come from the germline V gene. The CDR3 contains 15 residues. The V end was cut by 6 bases, the J end by 9 bases, with 21 bases between. CDR3 residues: CASSPTDVQGSIQYF. In nucleotides, the CDR3 is TGTGCCAGCAGCCCGACCGACGTCCAGGGAAGCATTCAGTACTTC.

This clone was counted a few times. The genes are TRBV30 and TRBJ1-6; no clear D. The V gene's germline CDR1 is GTSNPN and CDR2 SVGIG (reference sequence). This CDR3 contains 16 residues. V was trimmed by 0 bases and J by 0 bases, leaving 9 bases between them. CDR3 region: CAWSVSGSSYNSPLHF. The CDR3 bases are TGTGCCTGGAGTGTATCCGGGAGCTCCTATAATTCACCCCTCCACTTT. Looking up the rest from reference TRBV30 and TRBJ1-6 gives the full variable domain: SQTIHQWPATLVQPVGSPLSLECTVEGTSNPNLYWYRQAAGRGLQLLFYSVGIGQISSEVPQNLSASRPQDRQFILSSKKLLLSDSGFYLCAWSVSGSSYNSPLHFGNGTRLTVT.

The chain has TRBV4-2 and TRBJ2-1; 8 positions match TRBD2. This CDR3 is 15 amino acids long. The germline V gene has CDR1 LGHNA and CDR2 YNFKEQ. V was clipped by 9 bases and J by 0 bases; unmatched bases: 7. CDR3 region: CASCERGSSYNEQFF. In nucleotides, the CDR3 is TGTGCCAGTTGTGAGCGGGGGAGCTCCTACAATGAGCAGTTCTTC.

The chain is built from TRBV6-5 and TRBJ2-7; 9 nucleotides agree with TRBD1. The CDR3 covers 14 residues. CDR1 MNHEY and CDR2 SVGAGI come from the germline V gene. The V and J ends lost 5 bases and 1 base, in that order; junction bases with no gene match: 3. The CDR3 bases are TGTGCCAGCAGTCCGGGACAGGGATCCTACGAGCAGTACTTC. Its protein is CASSPGQGSYEQYF.

The chain is built from TRBV5-6 and TRBJ2-5, with D maybe TRBD1 (5 bases). There are 14 residues in the CDR3. Germline loops: CDR1 SGHDT, CDR2 YYEEEE. The V end lost 1 base, the J end lost 1 base, and 8 bases lay between the germline ends. The DNA of the CDR3 is TGTGCCAGCAGCTTGCCCCAGGGCCAAGAGACCCAGTACTTC. Amino acids: CASSLPQGQETQYF.

The chain has TRBV10-1 and TRBJ2-3; tentatively, D is TRBD1 (5 bases). The CDR3 is made up of 14 amino acids. Per the germline V gene, CDR1 is WNHNN and CDR2 is SYGVQD (reference sequence). V lost 6 bases to trimming and J lost 6 bases, with 16 bases between them. CDR3 protein: CASRSGQGDDTQYF. The CDR3 nucleotides are TGCGCCAGCAGGTCCGGGCAGGGTGACGATACGCAGTATTTT.

The chain uses TRBV6-1 and TRBJ2-4; the D gene is possibly TRBD1 (5 bases). This CDR3 has 15 residues. V shed 2 bases and J shed 0 bases, with 8 bases lying between them. Per germline, CDR1 MNHNS and CDR2 SASEGT. The CDR3 is CASSERTPAKNIQYF. Here the CDR3 DNA reads TGTGCCAGCAGTGAAAGGACACCAGCCAAAAACATTCAGTACTTC.

The J gene is TRBJ2-1, the V gene TRBV2, with 7 bases aligning to TRBD1. Trimming at V came to 6 bases and at J to 8 bases, leaving 13 bases not matched to a gene. The CDR3 loop spans 15 amino acids. In germline, CDR1 is SNHLY, CDR2 FYNNEI. Here the CDR3 DNA reads TGTGCCAGCAGACTCGACAGGGCCGTCGGCGATGAGCAGTTCTTC. This sequence encodes CASRLDRAVGDEQFF. The whole variable domain, remainder taken from reference TRBV2 and TRBJ2-1, is EPEVTQTPSHQVTQMGQEVILRCVPISNHLYFYWYRQILGQKVEFLVSFYNNEISEKSEIFDDQFSVERPDGSNFTLKIRSTKLEDSAMYFCASRLDRAVGDEQFFGPGTRLTVL.

The V and J genes are TRBV28 and TRBJ2-3; TRBD2 matches at 12 bases. This CDR3 region has 17 residues. J lost 2 bases, V lost 2 bases, and 5 bases had no gene match. CDR1 and CDR2 from the germline V gene are MDHEN and SYDVKM. CDR3 region: CASSLRTSGVFTDTQYF. CDR3 in DNA: TGTGCCAGCAGTTTAAGGACTAGCGGGGTCTTCACAGATACGCAGTATTTT.

The V call is TRBV6-1, the J call TRBJ2-6, with D possibly being TRBD2 (6 bases). V was shortened by 3 bases and J by 13 bases, with 19 bases between the two germline ends. Germline V gene sequence: CDR1 MNHNS, CDR2 SASEGT. The CDR3 consists of 15 residues. The DNA for the CDR3 is TGTGCCAGCAGTGAGCTACTCCTGGGGGGTACTGTCCTGACTTTC. Translation gives CASSELLLGGTVLTF.

V usage is TRBV6-1 and J usage is TRBJ1-6; 7 bases agree with TRBD1. Germline V CDR1 and CDR2: MNHNS, SASEGT. There are 15 residues in the CDR3. Germline trimming cut 5 bases from V and 7 bases from J; bases unmatched to any gene: 8. DNA for the CDR3: TGTGCCAGCAGTAGTAGGACAGGTGGGAATTCACCCCTCCACTTT. Translation gives CASSSRTGGNSPLHF.

CDR3 amino acids: CASSPTTDSPKAFF. The CDR3 bases are TGTGCCAGCAGTCCTACAACGGACAGCCCGAAGGCTTTCTTT. V and J are TRBV6-4 and TRBJ1-1, with TRBD1 as a possible D gene (6 bases). The germline V and J ends were trimmed by 5 bases and 11 bases, with 21 bases remaining between them. Germline CDR1 is MRHNA and CDR2 is SNTAGT. The CDR3 covers 14 residues.

V is TRBV18 and J is TRBJ1-5; a possible D gene is TRBD1 (6 bases). Germline CDR1 reads KGHSH; CDR2 reads LQKENI. CDR3 size: 13 residues. The V and J ends lost 2 bases and 4 bases respectively, with 6 bases between them. CDR3: CASSPTGNQPQHF. The CDR3 DNA sequence: TGTGCCAGCTCACCAACAGGGAATCAGCCCCAGCATTTT.

The gene calls are TRBV21-1 and TRBJ2-7; the tabulated D call, TRBD2, remains unverified against the DNA. TRBV21-1 is termed a pseudogene. The CDR3 has 16 residues. The CDR3 DNA reads as TGTGCCAGCAGCTCCAGGCTAGCGGGAGCTCTCTACGAGCAGTACGTC. Translated: CASSSRLAGALYEQYV.

The chain employs TRBV6-5 and TRBJ2-1; TRBD2 aligns across 8 bases. The CDR3 is 14 residues long. Germline lookup yields CDR1 MNHEY and CDR2 SVGAGI. V shed 7 bases and J 4 bases; nucleotides not matched to a gene: 6. CDR3 DNA: TGTGCCAGCAAGGACGGGACTAGATACAATGAGCAGTTCTTC. Translated: CASKDGTRYNEQFF.

The CDR3 coding sequence is TGCGCCAGCAGCCTTACGGGACAGGGGGCGGTTCGGGTCACCGGGGAGCTGTTTTTT. Its translation: CASSLTGQGAVRVTGELFF. V gene TRBV5-1 combines with J gene TRBJ2-2, with TRBD1 matching over 12 bases. Germline V gene sequence: CDR1 SGHRS, CDR2 YFSETQ. The CDR3 is 19 amino acids. V shed 4 bases and J 4 bases; nucleotides not matched to a gene: 14.

The V and J genes are TRBV6-1 and TRBJ2-5; 10 nucleotides match TRBD1. Germline CDR1 MNHNS, CDR2 SASEGT. The CDR3 contains 14 residues. The J segment lost 7 bases and the V segment lost 3 bases, leaving 5 bases of the junction unmatched. The CDR3 protein is CASSDPWTGGTQYF. The DNA for the CDR3 is TGTGCCAGCAGTGACCCTTGGACAGGGGGGACCCAGTACTTC.

The rearrangement uses TRBV6-5 and TRBJ2-5; D remains unclear. V gave up 5 bases and J gave up 4 bases, with 17 bases separating them. Germline V gene data show CDR1 as MNHEY and CDR2 as SVGAGI. The CDR3 totals 15 residues. The CDR3 reads CASSPKPLSIETQYF. Here the CDR3 DNA reads TGTGCCAGCAGTCCCAAACCTTTGAGTATAGAGACCCAGTACTTC.

The chain recombines TRBV5-4 with TRBJ2-1, with 7 bases matching TRBD2. Trimming took 0 bases from V and 5 from J; bases not matched to a gene: 5. In germline, CDR1 is SGHNT, CDR2 YYREEE (reference sequence). The CDR3 is 15 amino acids. The CDR3 protein is CASSLGLAVNNEQFF. CDR3 sequence (DNA): TGTGCCAGCAGCTTGGGGCTAGCGGTGAACAATGAGCAGTTCTTC.

The V and J genes are TRBV2 and TRBJ2-7, with D possibly being TRBD1 (5 bases). Germline V lookup: CDR1 SNHLY, CDR2 FYNNEI. This CDR3 comprises 11 residues. V lost 7 bases, J lost 3 bases, and 7 bases lay in between. CDR3 amino acids: CASTGRYEQYF. The CDR3 DNA is TGTGCCAGCACAGGGCGCTACGAGCAGTACTTC.

The gene calls are TRBV28 and TRBJ1-1; TRBD1 is a possible D gene (5 bases). Germline V gene data show CDR1 as MDHEN and CDR2 as SYDVKM. The CDR3 has 16 residues. V was trimmed by 1 base and J by 3 bases, leaving 15 bases between them. The CDR3 loop is CASSLFTLDIDTEAFF. The CDR3 DNA sequence: TGTGCCAGCAGTTTATTTACGTTGGACATAGACACTGAAGCTTTCTTT.

V and J are TRBV7-9 and TRBJ2-3, with 14 bases that match TRBD2. The germline V gene encodes CDR1 SEHNR and CDR2 FQNEAQ (reference sequence). The CDR3 contains 15 residues. V lost 5 bases, J lost 4 bases, and 2 bases stayed unmatched. The CDR3 reads CASSGTSGSADTQYF. Here the CDR3 DNA reads TGTGCCAGCAGCGGGACTAGCGGGAGTGCAGATACGCAGTATTTT.